This TCR beta chain was identified in a study of cytotoxic CD8 clonotypes in ibrutinib-treated CLL. The assay was immunoSEQ multiplex PCR, and TCRdb's table has in-frame clones only and misses some. The table shows over 70,000 clones, with 70% to 90% occurring only once. Per the germline V gene, CDR1 is SQVTM and CDR2 is ANQGSEA. The CDR3 is 15 residues long. With V trimmed by 7 bases and J by 6 bases, 14 bases remained unmatched. V and J are TRBV29-1 and TRBJ2-2; 7 nucleotides agree with TRBD2. Source: PBMCs, taken before ibrutinib treatment. The TCR comes from a human donor with chronic lymphocytic leukemia. The CDR3 here is CSARGQFAGAGELFF. CDR3 sequence (DNA): TGCAGCGCCCGAGGGCAATTCGCGGGGGCCGGGGAGCTGTTTTTT.